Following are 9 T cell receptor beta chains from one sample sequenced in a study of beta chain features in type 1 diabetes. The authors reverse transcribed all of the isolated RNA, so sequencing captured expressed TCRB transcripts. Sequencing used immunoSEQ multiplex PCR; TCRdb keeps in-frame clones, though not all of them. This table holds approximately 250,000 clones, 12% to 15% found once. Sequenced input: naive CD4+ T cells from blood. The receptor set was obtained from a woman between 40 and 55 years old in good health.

DNA of the CDR3: TGTGCCAGCAGCTTAGCGGACAGGGGTACTTTCTTT. Residues: CASSLADRGTFF. The chain joins TRBV7-9 to TRBJ1-1, with TRBD1 matching 9 bases. Per germline, CDR1 SEHNR and CDR2 FQNEAQ (reference sequence). The CDR3 is 12 residues long. Trimming cost V 0 bases and J 12 bases; bases outside gene matches: 2.

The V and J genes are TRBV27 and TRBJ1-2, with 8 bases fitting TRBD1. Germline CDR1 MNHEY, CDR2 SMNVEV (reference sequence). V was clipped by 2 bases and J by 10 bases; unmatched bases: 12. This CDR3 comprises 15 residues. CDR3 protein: CASSLGQGVRAVYTF. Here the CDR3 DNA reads TGTGCCAGCAGTTTAGGACAGGGAGTTCGGGCTGTCTACACCTTC.

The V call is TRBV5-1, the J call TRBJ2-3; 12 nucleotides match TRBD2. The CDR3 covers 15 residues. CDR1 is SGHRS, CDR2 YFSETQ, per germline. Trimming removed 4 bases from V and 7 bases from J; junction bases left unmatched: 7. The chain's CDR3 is CASSRLAGGPNTQYF. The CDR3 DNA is TGCGCCAGCAGCAGGCTAGCGGGGGGGCCAAATACGCAGTATTTT.

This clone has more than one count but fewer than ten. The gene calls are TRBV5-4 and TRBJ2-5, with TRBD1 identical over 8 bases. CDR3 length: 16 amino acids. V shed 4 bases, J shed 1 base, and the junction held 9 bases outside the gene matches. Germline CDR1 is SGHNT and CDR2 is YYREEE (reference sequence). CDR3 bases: TGTGCCAGCAGCCGAGGGACAGGAGGTCTCCAAGAGACCCAGTACTTC. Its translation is CASSRGTGGLQETQYF.

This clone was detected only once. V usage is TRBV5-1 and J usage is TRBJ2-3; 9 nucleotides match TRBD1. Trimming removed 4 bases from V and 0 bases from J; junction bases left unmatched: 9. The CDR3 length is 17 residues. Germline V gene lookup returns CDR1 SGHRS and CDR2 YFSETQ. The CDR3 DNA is TGCGCCAGCAGCCTAACCTTTGGGACAGGGAGCACAGATACGCAGTATTTT. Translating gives CASSLTFGTGSTDTQYF.

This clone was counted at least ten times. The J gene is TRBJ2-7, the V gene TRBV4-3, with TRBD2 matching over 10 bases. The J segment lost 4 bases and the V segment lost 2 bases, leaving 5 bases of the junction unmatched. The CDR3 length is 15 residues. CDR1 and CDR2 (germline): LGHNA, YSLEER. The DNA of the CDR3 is TGCGCCAGCAGCCAATCGGCTAGCGGGGGTTACGAGCAGTACTTC. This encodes CASSQSASGGYEQYF.

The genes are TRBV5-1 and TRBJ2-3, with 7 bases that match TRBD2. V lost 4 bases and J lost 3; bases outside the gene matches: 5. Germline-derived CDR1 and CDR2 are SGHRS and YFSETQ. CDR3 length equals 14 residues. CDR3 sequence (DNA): TGCGCCAGCAGCCTGGCGGGGGTGACAGATACGCAGTATTTT. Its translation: CASSLAGVTDTQYF.

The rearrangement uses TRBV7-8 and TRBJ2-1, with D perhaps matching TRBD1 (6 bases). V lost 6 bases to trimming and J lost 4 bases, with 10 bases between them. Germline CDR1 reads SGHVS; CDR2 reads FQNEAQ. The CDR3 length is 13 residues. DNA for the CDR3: TGTGCCAGCAGTTACAGGGTTTACAATGAGCAGTTCTTC. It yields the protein CASSYRVYNEQFF.

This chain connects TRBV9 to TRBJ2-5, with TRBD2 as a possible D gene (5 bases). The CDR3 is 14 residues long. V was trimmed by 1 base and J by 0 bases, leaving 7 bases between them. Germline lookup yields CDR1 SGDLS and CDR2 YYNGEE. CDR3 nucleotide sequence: TGTGCCAGCAGCGTAAGAGGGAACCAAGAGACCCAGTACTTC. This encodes CASSVRGNQETQYF.